This entry lists 5 T cell receptor beta chains sequenced from one sample in a study of shared clonotypes between healthy human individuals. Only in-frame clones appear in the TCRdb table, and some are missing; sequencing was by immunoSEQ multiplex PCR. The sample yields about a million clones, less than 85% seen once. Material: memory CD4+ T cells sorted from blood. Subset: CD45RA-negative fraction. These receptor sequences come from a man in his late teens or twenties in good health.

This sequence joins TRBV7-9 and TRBJ1-1; D remains ambiguous. Germline loops: CDR1 SEHNR, CDR2 FQNEAQ (reference sequence). Trimming stripped 5 bases from V and 3 bases from J, with 13 bases between. The CDR3 is 14 amino acids. The CDR3 here is CASSLGYTDTEAFF. As DNA, the CDR3 is TGTGCCAGCAGCCTCGGGTATACGGACACTGAAGCTTTCTTT.

This chain links TRBV5-6 with TRBJ2-5, with 13 bases fitting TRBD2. J gave up 5 bases and V 4 bases, and 14 bases lay outside the gene matches. Germline CDR1 SGHDT, CDR2 YYEEEE. CDR3 length: 18 residues. The CDR3 protein is CASSPTTSGRALGETQYF. The CDR3 DNA follows: TGTGCCAGCAGCCCTACTACTAGCGGGAGGGCCCTCGGGGAGACCCAGTACTTC.

CDR3: CASSESRTADSYEQYF. CDR3 sequence (DNA): TGCGCCAGCAGTGAGTCGAGGACAGCCGACTCCTACGAGCAGTACTTC. The chain is built from TRBV10-2 and TRBJ2-7, with D perhaps matching TRBD1 (6 bases). The germline V gene encodes CDR1 WSHSY and CDR2 SAAADI. The CDR3 spans 16 residues. The ends were cut back, 0 bases at V and 0 bases at J, with 12 bases in the middle.

As to this clone: The sample contains more than one DNA sequence encoding this CDR3. The chain combines TRBV5-1 with TRBJ1-6, with unresolved D. This CDR3 has 15 amino acids. Germline lookup yields CDR1 SGHRS and CDR2 YFSETQ. V gave up 0 bases and J gave up 7 bases, with 11 bases separating them. CDR3 residues: CASSLVAGSNSPLHF. The CDR3 DNA reads TGCGCCAGCAGCTTGGTGGCCGGTTCGAATTCACCCCTCCACTTT.

The V call is TRBV5-6, the J call TRBJ2-7; D gene uncertain. The CDR3 consists of 12 residues. CDR1 and CDR2 (germline): SGHDT, YYEEEE. Deletions cut 3 bases from V and 2 bases from J, with 6 bases between. The CDR3 loop reads CASSYPTYEQYF. The CDR3 DNA reads as TGTGCCAGCAGCTATCCTACCTACGAGCAGTACTTC.